One and the same sample provided the 18 T cell receptor beta chains below, sequenced in a study of blood T cell repertoires in COVID-19 (dated by TCRdb to about 2020). The library was built by means of the immunoSEQ multiplex PCR assay. The table comes from immuneACCESS by way of TCRdb, which keeps in-frame sequences with V and J called. Part of the clones is missing from these tables; in studies checked, under half for an unresolved V gene and the rest for unknown reasons. This sample has 400,000 to 550,000 clones in its table, and roughly 89% of those were observed once. The ten top clones hold 4% to 5.5% of the sample. Sequences were obtained from peripheral blood. Source of these receptors: a woman in her 30s with acute or convalescent COVID-19.

This chain uses TRBV5-4 with TRBJ2-7, with 7 bases lining up with TRBD1. The V segment lost 4 bases and the J segment 2 bases; nucleotides outside the gene matches: 6. Germline values: CDR1 SGHNT, CDR2 YYREEE (reference sequence). The CDR3 is 14 residues long. The CDR3 spells CASSPGQAPYEQYF. CDR3 DNA: TGTGCCAGCAGCCCCGGACAGGCACCCTACGAGCAGTACTTC.

The J gene is TRBJ1-1, the V gene TRBV9, with no clear D. V gave up 0 bases and J gave up 1 base, with 13 bases separating them. CDR3 length: 16 residues. The germline V gene has CDR1 SGDLS and CDR2 YYNGEE. CDR3 loop: CASSVAGAVENTEAFF. CDR3 bases: TGTGCCAGCAGCGTAGCTGGAGCGGTGGAGAACACTGAAGCTTTCTTT.

The chain joins TRBV19 to TRBJ2-7; D not resolved. Germline-derived CDR1 and CDR2 are LNHDA and SQIVND (reference sequence). V lost 6 bases to trimming and J lost 4 bases, with 13 bases between them. The CDR3 extends over 13 amino acids. The CDR3 protein is CASSQDSAYEQYF. The DNA of the CDR3 is TGTGCCAGTAGCCAGGATTCCGCGTACGAGCAGTACTTC.

This chain connects TRBV21-1 to TRBJ1-1. TRBV21-1 is shown as a pseudogene. The CDR3 is 16 residues long. This chain's CDR3 is CASSKEREYCDTEAFF. CDR3 bases: TGTGCCAGCAGCAAAGAACGGGAGTATTGCGACACTGAAGCTTTCTTT.

The chain combines TRBV6-5 with TRBJ1-5; possible D gene TRBD1, 6 bases. Deletions cut 11 bases from V and 5 bases from J, with 16 bases between. The CDR3 is 13 residues long. Germline assignment: CDR1 MNHEY and CDR2 SVGAGI. Here the CDR3 DNA reads TGTGCCGTTGACCGGGACACCTATCAGCCCCAGCATTTT. This gives the protein CAVDRDTYQPQHF.

The CDR3 spells CASSYDRGGNQPQHF. The CDR3 DNA is TGTGCCAGTAGTTATGACCGAGGAGGCAATCAGCCCCAGCATTTT. The J gene is TRBJ1-5, the V gene TRBV19, with unresolved D. V was trimmed by 5 bases and J by 2 bases, leaving 13 bases between them. Germline loops: CDR1 LNHDA, CDR2 SQIVND (reference sequence). CDR3 length: 15 residues. The full variable domain, with the rest looked up from reference TRBV19 and TRBJ1-5, is DGGITQSPKYLFRKEGQNVTLSCEQNLNHDAMYWYRQDPGQGLRLIYYSQIVNDFQKGDIAEGYSVSREKKESFPLTVTSAQKNPTAFYLCASSYDRGGNQPQHFGDGTRLSIL.

In DNA, the CDR3 is TGTGCCAGCTCACCAAGCGGGGGGGAGCAGTTCTTC. Amino acids: CASSPSGGEQFF. The chain has TRBV18 and TRBJ2-1; the match to TRBD2 covers 9 bases. CDR1 and CDR2 (germline): KGHSH, LQKENI. This CDR3 contains 12 residues. V dropped 2 bases and J dropped 10; count of bases not matched to a gene: 0.

The chain recombines TRBV5-1 with TRBJ2-5; the D gene is possibly TRBD1 (6 bases). CDR1 and CDR2 (germline): SGHRS, YFSETQ. This CDR3 is built from 13 residues. V lost 4 bases and J 5 bases, leaving 12 bases between the germline ends. CDR3 nucleotides: TGCGCCAGCAGCGCACAGGGCGCCGAGACCCAGTACTTC. Amino acids: CASSAQGAETQYF.

This chain joins TRBV27 and TRBJ2-5, with no clear D. CDR3 size: 13 residues. Looked up from germline, CDR1 is MNHEY and CDR2 is SMNVEV (reference sequence). Trimming left V 0 bases short and J 7 bases short, with 9 bases between. The CDR3 DNA is TGTGCCAGCAGTTTATCGAGTAGAGGGACCCAGTACTTC. Translation: CASSLSSRGTQYF.

The chain employs TRBV10-1 and TRBJ2-3, with D possibly matching TRBD2 (6 bases). Germline V CDR1 and CDR2: WNHNN, SYGVQD (reference sequence). Trimming removed 3 bases from V and 7 bases from J, with 8 bases in between. The CDR3 length is 12 residues. The CDR3 reads CASSDAGYTQYF. In DNA, the CDR3 is TGCGCCAGCAGTGACGCGGGGTATACGCAGTATTTT.

V and J are TRBV7-9 and TRBJ1-2; D remains unclear. The CDR3 consists of 14 residues. The V gene lost 5 bases and the J gene lost 5 bases, with 15 bases spanning the gap. CDR1 is SEHNR, CDR2 FQNEAQ, per germline (reference sequence). This chain's CDR3 is CASSPLGELYGYTF. As DNA, the CDR3 is TGTGCCAGCAGCCCCCTCGGGGAGTTATATGGCTACACCTTC.

The chain joins TRBV19 to TRBJ1-5; D unresolved. Looked up from germline, CDR1 is LNHDA and CDR2 is SQIVND (reference sequence). V lost 7 bases and J 0 bases, leaving 19 bases between the germline ends. The CDR3 totals 17 residues. The CDR3 DNA reads TGTGCCAGTAACTCGCCGGGTTCCCGAGGTAGCAATCAGCCCCAGCATTTT. Translating gives CASNSPGSRGSNQPQHF.

The chain couples TRBV12-3 or TRBV12-4 to TRBJ2-2, with D unclear. CDR3 length: 11 residues. Between the trimmed V and J ends, which lost 7 bases and 7 bases, there was a span of 7 bases. The CDR3 DNA is TGTGCCAGCAATTCAGACGGGGAGCTGTTTTTT. It is translated as CASNSDGELFF.

The V gene is TRBV19, the J gene TRBJ1-5; D uncertain. V lost 2 bases to trimming and J lost 7 bases, with 6 bases between them. The CDR3 runs 12 residues. Germline assignment: CDR1 LNHDA and CDR2 SQIVND (reference sequence). For the CDR3, the DNA is TGTGCCAGTAGTATACCCGGGCAGCCCCAGCATTTT. As protein: CASSIPGQPQHF.

The chain recombines TRBV28 with TRBJ1-4, with 7 bases aligning to TRBD1. The germline CDR1 and CDR2 sequences are MDHEN and SYDVKM. Germline trimming cut 3 bases from V and 5 bases from J; bases unmatched to any gene: 6. The CDR3 length is 15 residues. The CDR3: CASSFDRAFNEKLFF. CDR3 DNA sequence: TGTGCCAGCAGTTTCGACAGGGCTTTCAATGAAAAACTGTTTTTT.

The V gene is TRBV5-1, the J gene TRBJ2-1, with TRBD2 as a possible D gene (6 bases). V was clipped by 4 bases and J by 1 base, with 18 bases between them. From germline, CDR1 is SGHRS and CDR2 YFSETQ. This CDR3 is 17 amino acids long. The CDR3 DNA sequence: TGCGCCAGCAGCCTAATCAGGGTGGGGGGATCCTACAATGAGCAGTTCTTC. As protein: CASSLIRVGGSYNEQFF. Looking up the rest from reference TRBV5-1 and TRBJ2-1 gives the full variable domain: KAGVTQTPRYLIKTRGQQVTLSCSPISGHRSVSWYQQTPGQGLQFLFEYFSETQRNKGNFPGRFSGRQFSNSRSEMNVSTLELGDSALYLCASSLIRVGGSYNEQFFGPGTRLTVL.

This clone was counted a few times. The V gene is TRBV9, the J gene TRBJ1-6, with 7 bases that match TRBD1. From germline, CDR1 is SGDLS and CDR2 YYNGEE. The junction had 8 bases not matched to a gene; V was cut back by 3 bases and J by 5 bases. CDR3 length: 16 amino acids. CDR3 residues: CASSGGFGTDNSPLHF. In nucleotides, the CDR3 is TGTGCCAGCAGCGGGGGCTTCGGGACAGATAATTCACCCCTCCACTTT.

The genes are TRBV7-9 and TRBJ1-2; 7 nucleotides match TRBD1. With 5 bases clipped from V and 8 bases from J, the junction kept 11 bases outside the gene matches. The CDR3 runs 14 residues. The germline V gene has CDR1 SEHNR and CDR2 FQNEAQ (reference sequence). This chain's CDR3 is CASSQRQGIKGYTF. The CDR3 DNA reads TGTGCCAGCAGCCAAAGACAGGGTATCAAAGGCTACACCTTC.